This T cell receptor (beta chain) was found in a study of human T cells and chemical hapten exposure. Study-level information: Patients, a majority of them female, were diagnosed with alopecia areata, totalis or universalis. Whole-study results and caveats: There were significantly more large CDR3 similarity clusters among expanded TCRs than among controls.

On this clonotype: Antigen: not known.

The library labeled individual cDNA molecules by adding unique molecular identifiers to them. Each CDR3 protein gets one entry after TCRdb re-called the RACE reads with MiXCR. This sample has a few hundred thousand distinct CDR3 sequences, with 5.5% found just once. The length of the CDR3 is 13 residues. The V segment lost 6 bases and the J segment 9 bases; nucleotides outside the gene matches: 5. Germline V gene data show CDR1 as MNHEY and CDR2 as SVGEGT. The sample's time point: pre-sensitization, week 0. The treatment here: therapeutic diphenylcyclopropenone sensitization with weekly scalp DPC. The study drew its donors from alopecia patients who were 18 to 70 years old and suitable for DPC.

The V call is TRBV6-2 or TRBV6-3, the J call TRBJ2-1; the match to TRBD1 covers 10 bases. This TCR derives from a woman younger than 35 with alopecia areata. Some clones in this sample may be carry-over from other donors' samples. The sequencing here drew on whole blood, taken in connection with sensitization to the hapten diphenylcyclopropenone (DPC). CDR3 DNA: TGTGCCAGCAGCCAAAGACAGGGGGCTGAGCAGTTCTTC. Protein: CASSQRQGAEQFF.